Listed here are 24 T cell receptor beta chains from one sample, sequenced in a study of beta chain features in type 1 diabetes. Expressed TCRB transcripts were sequenced, since all the RNA that had been isolated was reverse transcribed. Sequenced by immunoSEQ multiplex PCR; TCRdb stores in-frame clones only, minus some. This sample has 9,000 or so clones, with around 82% found just once. The sample taken for sequencing was Tregs from blood. These receptors came from a woman in her late teens or twenties in good health.

The chain joins TRBV7-9 to TRBJ2-5; no firm D call. This CDR3 is built from 14 residues. The germline gives CDR1 SEHNR, CDR2 FQNEAQ (reference sequence). V lost 3 bases, J lost 1 base, and 9 bases lay in between. Here the CDR3 reads CASSFSRSQETQYF. In nucleotides, the CDR3 is TGTGCCAGCAGCTTTTCCCGCAGCCAAGAGACCCAGTACTTC.

This chain connects TRBV30 to TRBJ2-7, with D possibly TRBD2 on 6 matching bases. Germline CDR1 and CDR2: GTSNPN and SVGIG (reference sequence). The CDR3 has 13 amino acids. The ends were cut back, 2 bases at V and 4 bases at J, with 12 bases in the middle. As DNA, the CDR3 is TGTGCCTGGAGTAGTGTAGGAGGGTACGAGCAGTACTTC. Amino acid sequence: CAWSSVGGYEQYF.

The chain has TRBV7-8 and TRBJ2-7; tentatively, D is TRBD2 (6 bases). CDR3 length equals 14 residues. Germline loops: CDR1 SGHVS, CDR2 FQNEAQ. Deletions cut 4 bases from V and 3 bases from J, with 13 bases between. The CDR3 spells CASSSGLSNYEQYF. CDR3 bases: TGTGCCAGCAGCTCGGGACTGTCGAACTACGAGCAGTACTTC.

The V gene is TRBV9, the J gene TRBJ2-5; possible D gene TRBD1, 6 bases. Germline loops: CDR1 SGDLS, CDR2 YYNGEE. V lost 2 bases to trimming and J lost 4 bases, with 12 bases between them. This CDR3 has 14 residues. The CDR3, as DNA: TGTGCCAGCAGCGTTAAAACAGGGTCAGAGACCCAGTACTTC. It is translated as CASSVKTGSETQYF. Drawing the rest from reference TRBV9 and TRBJ2-5, the complete variable domain is DSGVTQTPKHLITATGQRVTLRCSPRSGDLSVYWYQQSLDQGLQFLIQYYNGEERAKGNILERFSAQQFPDLHSELNLSSLELGDSALYFCASSVKTGSETQYFGPGTRLLVL.

The chain carries TRBV5-1 and TRBJ2-7; 12 bases fit TRBD1. This CDR3 is built from 15 residues. V dropped 4 bases and J dropped 3; count of bases not matched to a gene: 5. Germline V gene sequence: CDR1 SGHRS, CDR2 YFSETQ. CDR3 DNA: TGCGCCAGCAGCCTAGGGACAGGGGGCGTCTACGAGCAGTACTTC. Its translation: CASSLGTGGVYEQYF.

The chain links TRBV2 to TRBJ2-7; TRBD2 is a possible D gene (7 bases). V was clipped by 7 bases and J by 0 bases, with 22 bases between them. Per germline, CDR1 SNHLY and CDR2 FYNNEI. The CDR3 is made up of 17 amino acids. CDR3 in amino acids: CASTSGGDRFHSYEQYF. CDR3 DNA sequence: TGTGCCAGCACTTCGGGGGGCGACAGATTTCACTCCTACGAGCAGTACTTC.

V and J are TRBV7-9 and TRBJ2-2; D is perhaps TRBD1 (6 bases). This CDR3 contains 17 residues. Trimming took off 1 base at V and 1 base at J, with 13 bases between the two ends. Per the germline V gene, CDR1 is SEHNR and CDR2 is FQNEAQ (reference sequence). Here the CDR3 reads CASSLVFRGRNTGELFF. DNA of the CDR3: TGTGCCAGCAGCTTAGTGTTCAGGGGCCGGAACACCGGGGAGCTGTTTTTT.

The J gene is TRBJ2-7, the V gene TRBV4-1; tentatively, D is TRBD1 (5 bases). V was trimmed by 1 base and J by 3 bases, leaving 10 bases between them. Germline CDR1 and CDR2: MGHRA and YSYEKL. The CDR3 extends over 14 amino acids. DNA of the CDR3: TGCGCCAGCAGCCAAGCACAGGACATCTACGAGCAGTACTTC. Translated: CASSQAQDIYEQYF.

This chain joins TRBV5-1 and TRBJ2-7; D gene uncertain. CDR1 and CDR2 from the germline V gene are SGHRS and YFSETQ. The CDR3 has 13 amino acids. Trimming left V 3 bases short and J 0 bases short, with 7 bases between. The CDR3 loop reads CASSSRNSYEQYF. The CDR3 nucleotides are TGCGCCAGCAGCTCCAGAAACTCCTACGAGCAGTACTTC.

This sequence joins TRBV29-1 and TRBJ1-1; 8 nucleotides align to TRBD1. The germline CDR1 and CDR2 sequences are SQVTM and ANQGSEA. CDR3 length: 14 residues. V shed 6 bases and J 1 base; nucleotides not matched to a gene: 7. The CDR3: CSVKGTGGNTEAFF. The CDR3 DNA is TGCAGCGTGAAGGGTACAGGGGGGAACACTGAAGCTTTCTTT.

The genes are TRBV2 and TRBJ2-4, with D perhaps TRBD1 (6 bases). V lost 3 bases and J lost 0, with 15 bases in between. Germline lookup yields CDR1 SNHLY and CDR2 FYNNEI. There are 17 residues in the CDR3. In DNA form, the CDR3 reads TGTGCCAGCAGTGAGCAGGGGATCACCCTAGCCAAAAACATTCAGTACTTC. It codes for CASSEQGITLAKNIQYF.

This clone was recorded once. The V gene is TRBV7-9, the J gene TRBJ2-1; 7 nucleotides line up with TRBD2. V lost 1 base, J lost 0 bases, and 9 bases stayed unmatched. CDR3 size: 18 residues. Germline V CDR1 and CDR2: SEHNR, FQNEAQ (reference sequence). The CDR3 loop reads CASSLGAGALGSYNEQFF. The CDR3 DNA sequence: TGTGCCAGCAGCTTAGGGGCGGGAGCGCTGGGCTCCTACAATGAGCAGTTCTTC.

This sequence joins TRBV7-9 and TRBJ2-4; 8 bases fit TRBD2. Germline trimming cut 4 bases from V and 8 bases from J; bases unmatched to any gene: 7. Per germline, CDR1 SEHNR and CDR2 FQNEAQ (reference sequence). CDR3 length equals 14 residues. CDR3 loop: CASSSSGTRDIQYF. In DNA, the CDR3 is TGTGCCAGCAGCTCATCCGGGACTAGAGACATTCAGTACTTC.

This sequence joins TRBV6-5 and TRBJ1-2, with D hard to call. Germline CDR1 and CDR2: MNHEY and SVGAGI. This CDR3 region has 14 residues. Trimming took off 2 bases at V and 7 bases at J, with 14 bases between the two ends. The CDR3 region has the DNA TGTGCCAGCAGTTACGCGCGGGAAGTCAGTGGCTACACCTTC. Translated: CASSYAREVSGYTF.

This rearrangement joins TRBV5-1 to TRBJ1-1; D is possibly TRBD1 (6 bases). The CDR3 runs 15 residues. Trimming shortened V by 3 bases and J by 5 bases, and 17 bases separated the two germline ends. Germline loops: CDR1 SGHRS, CDR2 YFSETQ. The chain's CDR3 is CASSSVTGRGTEAFF. CDR3 coding DNA: TGCGCCAGCAGCTCGGTCACAGGGCGTGGGACTGAAGCTTTCTTT.

This chain links TRBV18 with TRBJ1-2; TRBD1 agrees at 8 bases. CDR3 length: 13 residues. In germline, CDR1 is KGHSH, CDR2 LQKENI. The trim removed 8 bases at V and 4 bases at J, leaving 6 bases unmatched. The CDR3 protein is CASLKTGVYGYTF. CDR3 DNA: TGTGCCAGCCTTAAGACAGGGGTCTATGGCTACACCTTC. Variable domain in full (rest from reference TRBV18 and TRBJ1-2): NAGVMQNPRHLVRRRGQEARLRCSPMKGHSHVYWYRQLPEEGLKFMVYLQKENIIDESGMPKERFSAEFPKEGPSILRIQQVVRGDSAAYFCASLKTGVYGYTFGSGTRLTVV.

This clone was picked up one time. This chain uses TRBV27 with TRBJ2-1; D is perhaps TRBD1 (6 bases). The length of the CDR3 is 15 residues. Germline CDR1 MNHEY, CDR2 SMNVEV (reference sequence). Deletions cut 5 bases from V and 2 bases from J, with 13 bases between. Here the CDR3 DNA reads TGTGCCAGCAGTGCAAGGGGGAACGCCTACAATGAGCAGTTCTTC. Translating it yields CASSARGNAYNEQFF.

The chain links TRBV28 to TRBJ2-3; the D gene is possibly TRBD2 (6 bases). The CDR3 sequence is 14 residues long. The V gene lost 5 bases and the J gene lost 2 bases, with 11 bases spanning the gap. Germline V gives CDR1 MDHEN, CDR2 SYDVKM. CDR3: CASSPGLLTDTQYF. The DNA for the CDR3 is TGTGCCAGCAGTCCGGGACTGCTCACAGATACGCAGTATTTT.

This chain links TRBV4-1 with TRBJ2-1; 7 nucleotides line up with TRBD1. The CDR3 extends over 16 amino acids. Germline V gene sequence: CDR1 MGHRA, CDR2 YSYEKL. V was pared by 0 bases and J by 3 bases, with 5 bases of the junction left unmatched. This CDR3 reads CASSQDDRVHYNEQFF. The CDR3 nucleotides read TGCGCCAGCAGCCAAGATGACAGGGTGCACTACAATGAGCAGTTCTTC.

This clone was observed a few times. A read error may produce the germline difference seen at one junction end. V and J are TRBV10-3 and TRBJ2-7, with TRBD2 as a possible D gene (6 bases). The CDR3 contains 13 residues. Germline-derived CDR1 and CDR2 are ENHRY and SYGVKD. The CDR3: CATSLGGSYEQYF. The CDR3 nucleotides read TGTGCCACCAGTTTGGGGGGCTCCTACGAGCAGTACTTC.

This clone was counted between two and nine times. The V and J genes are TRBV5-1 and TRBJ2-3; TRBD2 aligns across 16 bases. The CDR3 has 17 amino acids. Germline V gives CDR1 SGHRS, CDR2 YFSETQ. After removal of 4 bases from V and 4 bases from J, the junction contained 6 bases not matched to a gene. The CDR3 sequence: CASSHGTSGGASDTQYF. CDR3 sequence (DNA): TGCGCCAGCAGCCATGGGACTAGCGGGGGGGCATCAGATACGCAGTATTTT.

The rearrangement links TRBV9 to TRBJ2-7; 8 positions agree with TRBD1. After removal of 0 bases from V and 0 bases from J, the junction contained 2 bases not matched to a gene. The CDR3 is made up of 15 amino acids. CDR1 is SGDLS and CDR2 is YYNGEE in the germline V gene. The CDR3 bases are TGTGCCAGCAGCGTAGGAGGACAGGGCTCCTACGAGCAGTACTTC. Its protein product is CASSVGGQGSYEQYF.

This sequence joins TRBV6-5 and TRBJ1-1; a weak D match, TRBD1 (6 bases). V was cut by 5 bases and J by 6 bases, with 16 bases left in between. This CDR3 is built from 14 residues. Looked up from germline, CDR1 is MNHEY and CDR2 is SVGAGI. As DNA, the CDR3 is TGTGCCAGCAGTGGGCAGACAGGATCCTCTGAAGCTTTCTTT. Its protein product is CASSGQTGSSEAFF.

V gene TRBV18 combines with J gene TRBJ2-3; 7 nucleotides line up with TRBD1. Losses at the gene ends were 4 bases for V and 5 bases for J; bases not matched to a gene: 3. The CDR3 runs 13 residues. From germline, CDR1 is KGHSH and CDR2 LQKENI. CDR3 amino acids: CASSRTGGDTQYF. DNA for the CDR3: TGTGCCAGCTCACGGACAGGTGGAGATACGCAGTATTTT.